Below are 7 T cell receptor beta chains sequenced from a single sample in a study of T cells in Graves' hyperthyroidism and ophthalmopathy. RNA transcripts yielded amplified TCR beta CDR3 regions. First-round RT-PCR targeting the TCR CDR3 was performed with the HTBI primer set. One entry per CDR3 protein, called by TCRdb with MiXCR from the multiplex PCR reads. The data contain some 580,000 distinct CDR3 sequences, approximately 15% of them singletons. Sequenced: blood. These receptor sequences come from a woman aged 40 to 49 with Graves' ophthalmopathy.

This clonotype appeared a few times. The chain employs TRBV19 and TRBJ2-3; D gene uncertain. The CDR3 sequence is 16 residues long. Germline V gene sequence: CDR1 LNHDA, CDR2 SQIVND (reference sequence). The germline V and J ends were trimmed by 5 bases and 0 bases, with 15 bases remaining between them. The CDR3 DNA follows: TGTGCCAGTAGTTTAAGGGCAGGCGCTAGCACAGATACGCAGTATTTT. It translates to CASSLRAGASTDTQYF.

The rearrangement joins TRBV7-2 to TRBJ2-7; D is uncertain. The CDR3 length is 15 residues. Trimming took 6 bases from V and 2 from J, leaving 17 bases between them. The germline V gene has CDR1 SGHTA and CDR2 FQGNSA. CDR3 nucleotide sequence: TGTGCCAGCAGTCATGGCGTGGACGCTGCCTACGAGCAGTACTTC. It is translated as CASSHGVDAAYEQYF. The full variable domain, with the rest looked up from reference TRBV7-2 and TRBJ2-7, is GAGVSQSPSNKVTEKGKDVELRCDPISGHTALYWYRQSLGQGLEFLIYFQGNSAPDKSGLPSDRFSAERTGGSVSTLTIQRTQQEDSAVYLCASSHGVDAAYEQYFGPGTRLTVT.

This clonotype was seen many times. This chain uses TRBV6-1 with TRBJ1-1, with TRBD1 as a possible D gene (5 bases). Germline V gene sequence: CDR1 MNHNS, CDR2 SASEGT. The CDR3 has 14 residues. V was cut by 6 bases and J by 6 bases, with 17 bases left in between. The CDR3 nucleotides are TGTGCCAGCAGCCCGGTTTTCAGAGGGGCTGAAGCTTTCTTT. Translating it yields CASSPVFRGAEAFF.

The chain couples TRBV7-3 to TRBJ2-5; 14 bases are a match to TRBD2. In germline, CDR1 is SGHTA, CDR2 FQGTGA. This CDR3 has 18 amino acids. J gave up 5 bases and V 7 bases, and 15 bases lay outside the gene matches. CDR3 DNA: TGTGCCAGCACCATCGGGACTAGCGGGAGATTAACCGGGGAGACCCAGTACTTC. Translated: CASTIGTSGRLTGETQYF.

This clonotype appeared many times. The chain carries TRBV2 and TRBJ2-7, with 7 bases identical to TRBD2. This CDR3 is built from 13 residues. V lost 10 bases, J lost 1 base, and 7 bases stayed unmatched. CDR1 and CDR2 (germline): SNHLY, FYNNEI. In DNA, the CDR3 is TGTGCCACCCGTCCTAGCGGTTCCTACGAGCAGTACTTC. Translated: CATRPSGSYEQYF.

This clonotype was counted at least ten times. The V and J genes are TRBV28 and TRBJ2-7; no reliable D call. Trimming took 1 base from V and 9 from J, leaving 7 bases between them. Germline CDR1 and CDR2: MDHEN and SYDVKM. The CDR3 extends over 11 amino acids. CDR3 bases: TGTGCCAGCAGTTTATTCGATGTGCAGTACTTC. This translates into CASSLFDVQYF.

This clonotype was seen only a few times. This chain links TRBV7-9 with TRBJ2-1, with a possible D match to TRBD2 (6 bases). The CDR3 has 19 amino acids. Trimming pared 5 bases from V and 0 bases from J, leaving 23 bases between. CDR1 and CDR2 from the germline V gene are SEHNR and FQNEAQ (reference sequence). The CDR3 here is CASSRRGGLTPSSYNEQFF. CDR3 coding DNA: TGTGCCAGCAGCCGGCGAGGAGGGCTGACCCCGAGCTCCTACAATGAGCAGTTCTTC.